This TCR beta chain was retrieved from a study of blood T cell repertoires in COVID-19. On the study more broadly: COVID-19 samples from acute and convalescent phases originated in the United States, Italy and Spain. Sources were T cells, B-cell-depleted T cells, or PBMCs; the material itself was cDNA or gDNA.

CDR3 length equals 14 residues. Trimming took 3 bases from V and 2 from J, leaving 10 bases between them. Germline V CDR1 and CDR2: LGHDT, YNNKEL (reference sequence). Per the study methods: Reference gene primer amplification gave estimated nucleated cell counts. Libraries were prepared by immunoSEQ multiplex PCR; TCRdb keeps only in-frame clonotypes and omits some of them. V and J calls and clone size are those listed in that table; D and trimming were worked out from the DNA. The sample holds 72,000 or so clones; 85% to 90% are singletons and the top ten take approximately 1.5%. This chain uses TRBV3-1 (or the pseudogene TRBV3-2) with TRBJ1-1; the D gene is possibly TRBD1 (5 bases). Source material: peripheral blood. The receptor's source is a man aged 55 to 69 with acute or convalescent COVID-19. CDR3 protein: CASSHNGGNTEAFF. The CDR3 coding sequence is TGTGCCAGCAGCCACAACGGGGGAAACACTGAAGCTTTCTTT.